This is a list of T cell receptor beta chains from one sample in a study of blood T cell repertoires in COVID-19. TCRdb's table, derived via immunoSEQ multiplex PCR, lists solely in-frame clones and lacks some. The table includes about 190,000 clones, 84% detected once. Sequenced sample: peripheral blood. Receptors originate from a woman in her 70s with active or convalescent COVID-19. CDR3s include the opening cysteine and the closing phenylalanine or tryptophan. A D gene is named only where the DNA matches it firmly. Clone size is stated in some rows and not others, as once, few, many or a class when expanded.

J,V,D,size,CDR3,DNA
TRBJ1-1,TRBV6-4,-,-,CASSGGIGTEAFF,TGTGCCAGCAGCGGGGGTATTGGCACTGAAGCTTTCTTT
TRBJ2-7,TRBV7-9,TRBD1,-,CASSGGQKLSGSYEQYF,TGTGCCAGCAGCGGGGGACAGAAGCTTTCCGGGTCCTACGAGCAGTACTTC
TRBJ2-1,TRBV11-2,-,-,CASSLAPNLDEQFF,TGTGCCAGCAGCTTAGCCCCTAATCTGGATGAGCAGTTCTTC
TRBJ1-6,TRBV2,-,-,CASSETGFQSSYNSPLHF,TGTGCCAGCTCCGAGACAGGATTCCAGAGCTCCTATAATTCACCCCTCCACTTT
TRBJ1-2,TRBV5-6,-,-,CASSPGHNYGYTF,TGTGCCAGCAGCCCGGGACATAACTATGGCTACACCTTC
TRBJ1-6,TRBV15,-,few,CATSRDRNGAGYNSPLHF,TGTGCCACCAGCAGAGACCGGAATGGGGCAGGGTATAATTCACCCCTCCACTTT
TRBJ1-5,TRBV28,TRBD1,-,CASSPLRDRVQPQHF,TGTGCCAGCAGTCCGCTCCGGGACAGGGTCCAGCCCCAGCATTTT
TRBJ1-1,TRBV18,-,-,CASSPALNTEAFF,TGTGCCAGCTCACCGGCCCTCAACACTGAAGCTTTCTTT
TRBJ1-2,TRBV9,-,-,CASSVERTAANYGYTF,TGTGCCAGCAGCGTAGAGAGGACAGCTGCTAACTATGGCTACACCTTC
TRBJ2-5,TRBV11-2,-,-,CASSSGAFQETQYF,TGTGCCAGCAGCTCTGGGGCATTTCAAGAGACCCAGTACTTC
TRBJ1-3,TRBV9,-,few,CASSEASVRDAGNTIYF,TGTGCCAGCAGCGAGGCCTCCGTCAGGGATGCTGGAAACACCATATATTTT
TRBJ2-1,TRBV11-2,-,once,CASSLVQASYNEQFF,TGTGCCAGCAGCTTAGTACAGGCCTCCTACAATGAGCAGTTCTTC
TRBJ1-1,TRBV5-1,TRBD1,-,CASSLKTGGTEAFF,TGCGCCAGCAGCTTGAAAACAGGGGGCACTGAAGCTTTCTTT
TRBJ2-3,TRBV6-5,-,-,CASKEGLSTDTQYF,TGTGCCAGCAAGGAGGGGCTAAGCACAGATACGCAGTATTTT
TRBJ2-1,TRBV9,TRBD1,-,CASSVGDSSYNEQFF,TGTGCCAGCAGCGTAGGGGACAGCTCCTACAATGAGCAGTTCTTC
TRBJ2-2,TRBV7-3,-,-,CASRGADSRAGELFF,TGTGCCAGCAGGGGAGCGGACAGCCGTGCCGGGGAGCTGTTTTTT
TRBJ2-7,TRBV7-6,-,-,CASSQSPEGVYEQYF,TGTGCCAGCAGCCAAAGCCCTGAGGGAGTTTACGAGCAGTACTTC
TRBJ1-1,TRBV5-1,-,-,CASSLAHGRVNTEAFF,TGCGCCAGCAGCTTGGCTCACGGCCGGGTCAACACTGAAGCTTTCTTT
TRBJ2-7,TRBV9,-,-,CASSPGRGVEQYF,TGTGCCAGCAGCCCAGGGAGGGGGGTCGAGCAGTACTTC
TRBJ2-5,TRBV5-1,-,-,CASSSYRVETQYF,TGCGCCAGCAGCTCGTACAGGGTGGAGACCCAGTACTTC
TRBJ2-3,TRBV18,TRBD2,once,CASSPLAGDTDTQYF,TGTGCCAGCTCACCTTTGGCGGGAGACACAGATACGCAGTATTTT
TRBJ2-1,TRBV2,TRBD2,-,CASSRLAPNRNEQFF,TGTGCCAGCAGTCGACTAGCGCCTAATAGAAATGAGCAGTTCTTC
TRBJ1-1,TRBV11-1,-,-,CASSPDLQRMEAFF,TGTGCCAGCAGCCCCGATCTCCAGAGAATGGAGGCTTTCTTT
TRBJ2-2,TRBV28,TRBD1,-,CASSFDRGLGGELFF,TGTGCCAGCAGTTTCGACAGGGGGCTCGGCGGGGAGCTGTTTTTT
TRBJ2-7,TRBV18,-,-,CASSAKQPAEQYF,TGTGCCAGCTCAGCGAAACAGCCAGCCGAGCAGTACTTC
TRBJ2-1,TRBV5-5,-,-,CASSSPGLSYNEQFF,TGTGCCAGCAGCTCCCCGGGACTCTCCTACAATGAGCAGTTCTTC
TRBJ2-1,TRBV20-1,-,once,CRMGIGDEQFF,TGCAGGATGGGAATCGGGGATGAGCAGTTCTTC
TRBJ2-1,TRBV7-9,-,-,CASSLVSSEQFF,TGTGCCAGCAGCTTAGTTTCTAGTGAGCAGTTCTTC
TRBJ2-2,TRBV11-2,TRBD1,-,CASTGTGGTGELFF,TGTGCCAGCACAGGGACAGGGGGGACCGGGGAGCTGTTTTTT
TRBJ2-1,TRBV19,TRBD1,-,CASSILDRFSNEQFF,TGTGCCAGTAGTATTTTGGACAGGTTTTCCAATGAGCAGTTCTTC
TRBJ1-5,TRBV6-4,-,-,CASSAQGPQHF,TGTGCCAGCAGTGCCCAGGGACCCCAGCATTTT
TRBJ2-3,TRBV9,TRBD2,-,CASSGGTSGLTDTQYF,TGTGCCAGCAGCGGCGGGACTAGCGGACTCACAGATACGCAGTATTTT
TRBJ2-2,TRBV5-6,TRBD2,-,CASSRLAGDTGELFF,TGTGCCAGCAGCCGACTAGCGGGAGATACCGGGGAGCTGTTTTTT
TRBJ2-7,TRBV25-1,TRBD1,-,CARLRTGGSYEQYF,TGTGCCAGACTTAGGACAGGGGGCTCCTACGAGCAGTACTTC
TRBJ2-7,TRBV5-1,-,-,CASSRGLSYEQYF,TGCGCCAGCAGCCGAGGACTCTCCTACGAGCAGTACTTC